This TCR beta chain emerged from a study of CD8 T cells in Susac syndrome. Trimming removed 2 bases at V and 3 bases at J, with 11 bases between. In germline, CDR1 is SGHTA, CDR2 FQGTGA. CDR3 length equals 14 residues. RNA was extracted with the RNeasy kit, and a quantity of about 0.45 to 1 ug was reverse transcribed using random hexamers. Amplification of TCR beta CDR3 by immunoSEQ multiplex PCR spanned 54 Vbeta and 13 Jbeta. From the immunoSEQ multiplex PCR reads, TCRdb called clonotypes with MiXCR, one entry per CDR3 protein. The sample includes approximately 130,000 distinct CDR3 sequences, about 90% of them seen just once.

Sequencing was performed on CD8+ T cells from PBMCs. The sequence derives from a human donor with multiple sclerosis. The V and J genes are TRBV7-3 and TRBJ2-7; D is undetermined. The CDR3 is CASSLAAGDYEQYF. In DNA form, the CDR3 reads TGTGCCAGCAGCTTAGCGGCAGGCGACTACGAGCAGTACTTC.